Below, one TCR beta chain is given with its context. Its antigen is not known. The data originate from a study of blood T cells in healthy people across ages. Germline loops: CDR1 MNHNS, CDR2 SASEGT. The length of the CDR3 is 15 residues. Findings and caveats of the study: PBMCs were not sorted, which prevented a conclusive comparison of naive versus antigen-experienced cells.

Using a J-beta primer mix together with a sample-barcoded 5' primer, a second PCR was run for roughly 6 to 12 cycles. TCRdb re-called the 5' RACE reads with MiXCR, one entry per CDR3 protein. The data show 700,000 or so distinct CDR3 sequences, over 20% seen once. The chain uses TRBV6-1 and TRBJ2-5, with D perhaps matching TRBD1 (7 bases). TRBJ2-1 matches the DNA end more closely, so the J call is doubtful. The sequenced sample was blood. The TCR sequence derives from a man between 70 and 80 years old in good health. In nucleotides, the CDR3 is TGTGCCAGCAGCAGCGGAGGGGGCATTAACAATGAGCAGTTCTTC. Translating gives CASSSGGGINNEQFF.